Given below is one T cell receptor (beta chain) in context. This clonotype was seen a single time. Its antigen has not been determined. Base qualities are not provided; no much larger clone lies one nucleotide away. A single read constitutes weak evidence. TCRbeta-specific cDNA was reverse-transcribed from around 0.45 ug total RNA using a constant-region primer and ProtoScript II reverse transcriptase. Three nested multiplex PCR rounds, following a slightly modified ARM-PCR procedure, were used to build the TCRbeta libraries. Multiplex TRBV1-TRBV30 forward primers and a Cbeta reverse primer were used in the first two PCR rounds, each of which was run for around 9 cycles. A final 25-cycle PCR with Deep VentR polymerase added sample barcodes and Illumina adapters. Before sequencing, amplicons of 200-500 bp were purified from gel using a QIAquick gel extraction kit. The TCRbeta amplicons were sequenced with 250-bp paired-end reads on an Illumina HiSeq 2500. The authors' pipeline ran thus. To recover full CDR3 sequences, reads were quality-trimmed using Trimmomatic v0.33 and paired reads were then merged using FLASH v1.2.11. MiGEC v1.2.1b assigned V, D and J germline segments to the rearranged TCRbeta sequences. Clonotype statistics, along with Shannon-Wiener diversity indices, were calculated using VDJtools v1.0.0. To reduce sampling bias, subsequent analyses other than the diversity analysis used only the 250 most abundant clonotypes in each sample. TCRdb reprocessed the public reads (quality trimming at Q25 with fastp, clone calling with MiXCR) and kept in-frame beta chains. Entries are consolidated by CDR3 protein sequence, retaining the most common genes and DNA. TCRdb's processing, not the study's, gives the V and J calls here. In all, the sample holds roughly 120,000 distinct CDR3 sequences, and under 65% of those were seen once. The ten largest clones add up to 8% to 9% of the sample.

Total RNA and DNA were co-extracted without cell sorting from roughly 20-30 mg of bulk tissue using the AllPrep DNA/RNA mini kit. Surgical resection was performed in China between late 2015 and 2016 on about 5 patients with histopathologically diagnosed primary liver carcinoma. Patients had chronic HBV infection and were treatment-naive at sampling. Five spatially separated regions were sampled from each tumor: the superior, inferior, left-lateral and right-lateral poles, plus the tumor centre. More than 75% viable tumor cells were found by histology in every tumor sample. Each fresh piece of tumor and adjacent tissue was cut in two, with one half stored in RNAlater at -80 degrees C and the other half sent for histology. The sample belongs to a study of tumor-infiltrating lymphocytes in primary liver carcinoma (TCRdb year 2017). Context from the whole study: The five patients, three men and two women aged 30 to 69 years, had hepatocellular carcinoma (four) or combined HCC and intrahepatic cholangiocarcinoma (one). Agilent mRNA microarray profiling was performed on the approximately 25 tumor region samples to relate TCRbeta repertoire diversity to the local molecular phenotype. Across five regions of each liver tumor, along with adjacent normal tissue and blood, the study brought together TCRbeta repertoire sequencing, expression microarrays and whole-exome sequencing. TCRbeta repertoire sequencing covered some 35 specimens from 5 patients: around 25 tumor regions, 5 adjacent noncancerous liver tissues and 5 peripheral blood samples. Each sample produced about 3.65 to 7.13 million productive TCRbeta reads, and read depth showed no significant difference between tissue types. The five patients had tumors of stage T1-T3 N0M0, with maximum diameters ranging from roughly 4.2 to 11 cm. High reproducibility was observed for the technical replicate repertoires, with mean shared-clone rates around 0.9 and correlation coefficients above 0.95. Broad study findings and their caveats: The study included only four to six patients, and the authors note findings should be validated in a larger study. Only roughly 8-24% of top clones appeared in all five regions of a tumor, which suggests that tumor-infiltrating T cells are spatially heterogeneous. Consistent with antigen-driven expansion, pairs of tumor regions showed higher repertoire overlap (mean around 36%) than either tumor-adjacent pairs (approximately 17%) or tumor-blood pairs (roughly 15%). Only the TCR beta chain was sequenced, which likely underestimates true repertoire diversity because unpaired alpha chains were not captured. The top 250 clones accounted for a significantly greater share of the repertoire in tumors than in blood (p = 0.039). Comparison of CD4+ and CD8+ T cell repertoires was precluded by the use of bulk unsorted samples.

V is cut back by 8 bases and J by 1 base, with 5 bases in the junction unmatched. CDR1 MDHEN and CDR2 SYDVKM were looked up in the germline V gene. The CDR3, from cysteine to phenylalanine, totals 14 residues. Here the CDR3 DNA is all that survives: 42 bases in frame from base 1. The specimen was liver tumor tissue from sampling region 3. This specimen's cell subset or site label, interpreted: tumor region T3, left-lateral pole. The clonotype originates from a woman aged 60-75 years with primary liver carcinoma and hepatitis B virus infection. The sequence joins TRBV28 to TRBJ2-1; 7 central bases correspond to TRBD2. The nucleotide sequence reads TGTGCCAGCGGAGTAGCGGGTTCCTACAATGAGCAGTTCTTC. It encodes CASGVAGSYNEQFF.